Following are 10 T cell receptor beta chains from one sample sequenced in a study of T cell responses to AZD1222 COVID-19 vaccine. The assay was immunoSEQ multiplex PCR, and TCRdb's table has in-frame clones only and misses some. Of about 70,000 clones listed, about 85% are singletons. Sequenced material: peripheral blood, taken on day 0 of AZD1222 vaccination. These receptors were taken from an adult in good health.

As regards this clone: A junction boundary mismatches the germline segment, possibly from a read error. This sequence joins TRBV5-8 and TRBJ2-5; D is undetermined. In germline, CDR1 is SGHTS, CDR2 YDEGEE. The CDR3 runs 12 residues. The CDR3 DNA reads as TGTGCCAGCAGCTCCCTGCAAGGGACCCAGTACTTC. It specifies CASSSLQGTQYF.

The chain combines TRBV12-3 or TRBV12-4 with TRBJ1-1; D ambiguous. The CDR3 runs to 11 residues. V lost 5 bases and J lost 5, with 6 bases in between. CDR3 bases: TGTGCCAGCAGTGTCAGGACTGAAGCTTTCTTT. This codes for CASSVRTEAFF.

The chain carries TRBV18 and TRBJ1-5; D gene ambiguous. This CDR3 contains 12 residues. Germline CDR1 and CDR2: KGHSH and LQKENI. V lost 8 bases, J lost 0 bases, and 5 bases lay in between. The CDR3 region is CASPNSNQPQHF. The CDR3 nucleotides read TGTGCCAGCCCTAATAGCAATCAGCCCCAGCATTTT. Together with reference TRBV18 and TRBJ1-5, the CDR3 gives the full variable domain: NAGVMQNPRHLVRRRGQEARLRCSPMKGHSHVYWYRQLPEEGLKFMVYLQKENIIDESGMPKERFSAEFPKEGPSILRIQQVVRGDSAAYFCASPNSNQPQHFGDGTRLSIL.

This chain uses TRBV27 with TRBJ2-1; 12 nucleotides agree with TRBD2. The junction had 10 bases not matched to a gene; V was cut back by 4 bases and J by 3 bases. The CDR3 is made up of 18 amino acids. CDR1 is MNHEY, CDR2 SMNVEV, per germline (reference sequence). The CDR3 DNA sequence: TGTGCCAGCAGTTCTCCCTCCCTAGCGGGAGGGTACTACAATGAGCAGTTCTTC. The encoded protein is CASSSPSLAGGYYNEQFF.

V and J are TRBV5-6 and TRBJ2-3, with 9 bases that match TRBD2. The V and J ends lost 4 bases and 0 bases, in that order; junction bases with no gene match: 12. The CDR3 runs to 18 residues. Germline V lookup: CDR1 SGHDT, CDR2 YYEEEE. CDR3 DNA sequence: TGTGCCAGCAGCACGCCCGCGGGACTAGCACTTAGCACAGATACGCAGTATTTT. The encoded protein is CASSTPAGLALSTDTQYF.

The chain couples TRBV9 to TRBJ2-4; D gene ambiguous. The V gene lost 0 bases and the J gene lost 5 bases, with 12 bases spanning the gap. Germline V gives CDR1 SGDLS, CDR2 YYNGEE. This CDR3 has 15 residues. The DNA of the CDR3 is TGTGCCAGCAGCGTAGGGCTCCCAATACAAAACATTCAGTACTTC. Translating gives CASSVGLPIQNIQYF.

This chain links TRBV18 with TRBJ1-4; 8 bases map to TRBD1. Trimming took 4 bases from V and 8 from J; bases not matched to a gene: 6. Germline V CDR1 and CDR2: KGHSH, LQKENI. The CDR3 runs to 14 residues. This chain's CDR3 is CASSLGQGDEKLFF. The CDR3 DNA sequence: TGTGCCAGCTCACTCGGACAGGGAGACGAAAAACTGTTTTTT.

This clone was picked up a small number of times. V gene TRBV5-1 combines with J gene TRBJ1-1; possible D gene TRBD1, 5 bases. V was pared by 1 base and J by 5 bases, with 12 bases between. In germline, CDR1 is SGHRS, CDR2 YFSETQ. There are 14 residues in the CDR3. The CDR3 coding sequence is TGCGCCAGCAGCTTGTTAGGGGAGAAAACTGAAGCTTTCTTT. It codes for CASSLLGEKTEAFF.

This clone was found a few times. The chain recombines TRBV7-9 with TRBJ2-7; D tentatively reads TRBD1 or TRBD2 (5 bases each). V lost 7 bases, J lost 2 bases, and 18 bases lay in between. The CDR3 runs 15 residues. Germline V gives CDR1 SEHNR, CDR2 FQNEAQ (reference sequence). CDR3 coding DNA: TGTGCCAGCACCCCCGGGACGGGAAAGCCCTACGAGCAGTACTTC. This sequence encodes CASTPGTGKPYEQYF. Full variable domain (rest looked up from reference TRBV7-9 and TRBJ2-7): DTGVSQNPRHKITKRGQNVTFRCDPISEHNRLYWYRQTLGQGPEFLTYFQNEAQLEKSRLLSDRFSAERPKGSFSTLEIQRTEQGDSAMYLCASTPGTGKPYEQYFGPGTRLTVT.

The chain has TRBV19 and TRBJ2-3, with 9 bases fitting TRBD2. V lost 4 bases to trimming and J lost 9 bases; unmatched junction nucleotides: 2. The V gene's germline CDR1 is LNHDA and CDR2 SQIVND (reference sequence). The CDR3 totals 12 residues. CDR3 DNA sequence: TGTGCCAGTAGTACCACTAGCGGGACGCAGTATTTT. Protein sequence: CASSTTSGTQYF. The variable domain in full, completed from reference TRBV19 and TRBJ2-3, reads DGGITQSPKYLFRKEGQNVTLSCEQNLNHDAMYWYRQDPGQGLRLIYYSQIVNDFQKGDIAEGYSVSREKKESFPLTVTSAQKNPTAFYLCASSTTSGTQYFGPGTRLTVL.